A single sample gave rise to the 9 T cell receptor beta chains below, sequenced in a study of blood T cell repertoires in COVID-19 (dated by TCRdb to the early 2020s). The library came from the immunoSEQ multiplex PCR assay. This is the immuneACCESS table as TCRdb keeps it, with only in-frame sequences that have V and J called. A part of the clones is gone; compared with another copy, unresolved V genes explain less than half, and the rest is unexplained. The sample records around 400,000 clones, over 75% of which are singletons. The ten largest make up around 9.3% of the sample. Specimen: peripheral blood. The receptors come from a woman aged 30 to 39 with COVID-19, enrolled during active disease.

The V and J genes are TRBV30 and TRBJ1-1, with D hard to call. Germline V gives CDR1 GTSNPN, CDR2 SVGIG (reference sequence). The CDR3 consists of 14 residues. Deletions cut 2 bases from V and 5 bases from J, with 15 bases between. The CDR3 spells CAWSRDSGRTEAFF. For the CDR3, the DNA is TGTGCCTGGAGTCGGGATTCTGGGAGGACTGAAGCTTTCTTT.

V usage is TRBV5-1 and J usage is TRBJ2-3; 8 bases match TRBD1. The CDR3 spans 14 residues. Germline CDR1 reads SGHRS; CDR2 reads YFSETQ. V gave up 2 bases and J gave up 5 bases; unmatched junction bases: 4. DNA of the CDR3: TGCGCCAGCAGCTTCCAGGGGGCGAAAGATACGCAGTATTTT. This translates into CASSFQGAKDTQYF.

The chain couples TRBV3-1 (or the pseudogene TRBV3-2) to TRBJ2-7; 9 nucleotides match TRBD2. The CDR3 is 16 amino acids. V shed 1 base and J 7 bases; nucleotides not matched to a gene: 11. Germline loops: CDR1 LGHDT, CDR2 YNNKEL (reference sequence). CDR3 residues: CASSQVASGAAVEQYF. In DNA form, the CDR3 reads TGTGCCAGCAGCCAAGTTGCTAGCGGGGCGGCGGTGGAGCAGTACTTC.

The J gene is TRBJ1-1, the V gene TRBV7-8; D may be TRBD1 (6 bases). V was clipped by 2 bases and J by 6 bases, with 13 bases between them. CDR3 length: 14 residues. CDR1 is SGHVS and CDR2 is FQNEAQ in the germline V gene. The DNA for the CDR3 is TGTGCCAGCAGCTTACTCAGGGGCACCGCTGAAGCTTTCTTT. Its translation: CASSLLRGTAEAFF.

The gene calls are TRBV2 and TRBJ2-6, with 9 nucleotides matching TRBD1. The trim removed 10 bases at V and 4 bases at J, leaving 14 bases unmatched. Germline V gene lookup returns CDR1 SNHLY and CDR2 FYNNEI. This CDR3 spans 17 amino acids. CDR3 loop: CATLGTGSYSGANVLTF. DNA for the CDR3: TGTGCCACTCTCGGGACAGGGTCATATTCCGGGGCCAACGTCCTGACTTTC.

Here the CDR3 reads CASSPGTNYEQYF. CDR3 coding DNA: TGTGCCAGCAGCCCCGGGACTAACTACGAGCAGTACTTC. The chain employs TRBV14 and TRBJ2-7; 7 bases map to TRBD2. Trimming cost V 4 bases and J 3 bases; bases outside gene matches: 3. CDR3 size: 13 residues. Germline V gene sequence: CDR1 SGHDN, CDR2 FVKESK.

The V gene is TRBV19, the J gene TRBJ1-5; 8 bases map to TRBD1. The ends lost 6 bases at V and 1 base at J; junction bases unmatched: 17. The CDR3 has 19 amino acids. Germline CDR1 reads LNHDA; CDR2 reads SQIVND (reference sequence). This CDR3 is CASSRRSLGQVASNQPQHF. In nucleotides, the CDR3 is TGTGCCAGTAGCCGCCGATCGCTGGGACAGGTTGCGAGCAATCAGCCCCAGCATTTT.

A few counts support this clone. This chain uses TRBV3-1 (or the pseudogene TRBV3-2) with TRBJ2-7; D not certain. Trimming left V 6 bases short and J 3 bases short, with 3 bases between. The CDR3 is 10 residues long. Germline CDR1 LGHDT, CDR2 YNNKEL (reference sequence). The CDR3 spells CASRHYEQYF. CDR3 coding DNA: TGTGCCAGCAGACACTACGAGCAGTACTTC.

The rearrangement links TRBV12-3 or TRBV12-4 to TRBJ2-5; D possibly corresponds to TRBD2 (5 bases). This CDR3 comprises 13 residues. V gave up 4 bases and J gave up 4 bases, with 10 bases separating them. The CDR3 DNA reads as TGTGCCAGCAGTTCGGCCGGAGGAGAGACCCAGTACTTC. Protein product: CASSSAGGETQYF.